Listed below are T cell receptor beta chains from one sample, sequenced in a study of blood T cell repertoires in COVID-19. TCRdb's copy holds only in-frame clones and misses some; the assay was immunoSEQ multiplex PCR. Found here are about 77,000 clones, more than 70% of them singletons; the top ten hold 16%. Sequenced input: peripheral blood. Receptors were obtained from a man between 65 and 85 years old with active or convalescent COVID-19. CDR3s include the opening cysteine and the closing phenylalanine or tryptophan. The order of the fields is D gene, V gene, clone size, J gene, CDR3 DNA, CDR3 protein. A D gene is named only where the DNA matches it firmly. Size is omitted from some rows. Given values are once, few, many or a class for expanded clones.

>NA|TRBV5-4|NA|TRBJ2-1
TGTGCCAGCAGCTTGATAGGGAGCTCCTACAATGAGCAGTTCTTC
CASSLIGSSYNEQFF
>TRBD2|TRBV2|few|TRBJ2-2
TGTGCCAGCAGTGGGACTAGCGGGGGGTTTGGCGGGGAGCTGTTTTTT
CASSGTSGGFGGELFF
>NA|TRBV7-2|NA|TRBJ1-5
TGTGCCAGCAGCTTAGGCCCCTGGGGGGATCAGCCCCAGCATTTT
CASSLGPWGDQPQHF
>TRBD1|TRBV5-1|few|TRBJ2-3
TGCGCCAGCAGCTTGGGGACAGGGGCTTCAGTAGATACGCAGTATTTT
CASSLGTGASVDTQYF
>TRBD1|TRBV2|few|TRBJ2-7
TGTGCCAGCAGTTTTGGGACAGGGAAGCTCTACGAGCAGTACTTC
CASSFGTGKLYEQYF
>NA|TRBV29-1|NA|TRBJ1-2
TGCAGCGTTGTGCGAAACGTGATTTCTGGCTACACCTTC
CSVVRNVISGYTF
>TRBD1|TRBV24-1|NA|TRBJ2-7
TGTGCCACCAGTGATAGTGGCAGGGGGTTTTCCTACGAGCAGTACTTC
CATSDSGRGFSYEQYF
>NA|TRBV19|NA|TRBJ2-7
TGTGCCAGTAGTACCCAGACAGCCTCCTACGAGCAGTACTTC
CASSTQTASYEQYF
>NA|TRBV2|NA|TRBJ2-3
TGTGCCAGCGAACCTAGACCAAGTACGCAGTATTTT
CASEPRPSTQYF
>NA|TRBV28|NA|TRBJ1-4
TGTGCCAGCAGCCTATTAGGGGGGGGAGCGACTAATGAAAAACTGTTTTTT
CASSLLGGGATNEKLFF
>NA|TRBV5-1|NA|TRBJ1-6
TGCGCCTCCAGGGTAGGGGGAGAATCACCCCTCCACTTT
CASRVGGESPLHF
>TRBD2|TRBV11-3|NA|TRBJ2-5
TGTGCCAGCAGCACCAGGTTGCGGGGGGACCAAGAGACCCAGTACTTC
CASSTRLRGDQETQYF
>NA|TRBV19|once|TRBJ2-3
TGTGCCAGTAGTAAGCGGTTCACAGATACGCAGTATTTT
CASSKRFTDTQYF
>TRBD2|TRBV6-5|NA|TRBJ2-3
TGTGCCAGCAGTCTAGCGGGGGAGACTGGAAATACGCAGTATTTT
CASSLAGETGNTQYF
>NA|TRBV3-1/TRBV3-2|once|TRBJ1-1
TGTGCCAGCAGGACAGGCTCGGAAGCTTTCTTT
CASRTGSEAFF
>NA|TRBV2|NA|TRBJ1-2
TGTGCCAGCAGCCCTGGACAGCTTAGCTATGGCTACACCTTC
CASSPGQLSYGYTF
>NA|TRBV19|few|TRBJ2-3
TGTGCCAGTACCGATAGGGGAGGTGGGAGCACAGATACGCAGTATTTT
CASTDRGGGSTDTQYF
>TRBD1|TRBV11-2|NA|TRBJ1-4
TGTGCCAGCAGCTTAGGGGGACAGAGTGAAAAACTGTTTTTT
CASSLGGQSEKLFF
>TRBD2|TRBV11-2|NA|TRBJ2-3
TGTGCCAGCAGCCCAAGCGGGGGGGCAGGGTATACGCAGTATTTT
CASSPSGGAGYTQYF
>TRBD2|TRBV29-1|NA|TRBJ2-5
TGCAGCGTTGAAAAGCTAGCGGGGGGGAGAGAGACCCAGTACTTC
CSVEKLAGGRETQYF
>NA|TRBV28|NA|TRBJ1-2
TGTGCCAGCAGTTTAGGTACCGCGTCTGGCTACACCTTC
CASSLGTASGYTF
>NA|TRBV9|NA|TRBJ2-2
TGTGCCAGCAGCTCGGGGGACGCGAACACCGGGGAGCTGTTTTTT
CASSSGDANTGELFF
>NA|TRBV10-1|NA|TRBJ1-6
TGCGCCAGCAGTGACAGGGGAGGGACACCCCTCCACTTT
CASSDRGGTPLHF
>NA|TRBV19|NA|TRBJ2-2
TGTGCCAGTATCAAGACCGAGGCTAACACCGGGGAGCTGTTTTTT
CASIKTEANTGELFF
>TRBD2|TRBV5-1|NA|TRBJ2-1
TGCGCCAGCAGCTTGGGACTAGCGGAGCCCAATGAGCAGTTCTTC
CASSLGLAEPNEQFF
>NA|TRBV19|few|TRBJ1-5
TGTGCCAGTAGTTTCGGACAGTACCAGCCCCAGCATTTT
CASSFGQYQPQHF
>NA|TRBV18|NA|TRBJ1-2
TGTGCCAGCTCACCCGACAGGTCTGCTAACTATGGCTACACCTTC
CASSPDRSANYGYTF
>TRBD2|TRBV28|NA|TRBJ2-7
TGTGCCAGCCGGGCGGGGGGTACCTACGAGCAGTACTTC
CASRAGGTYEQYF
>NA|TRBV10-2|few|TRBJ2-2
TGCGCCAGCAGTGGGACAGCGAACACCGGGGAGCTGTTTTTT
CASSGTANTGELFF
>NA|TRBV5-1|NA|TRBJ2-3
TGCGCCAGCAGCCCAGGTGGGGATACGCAGTATTTT
CASSPGGDTQYF
>NA|TRBV5-1|NA|TRBJ2-3
TGCGCCAGCAAGGGGTCAGTGGGCACAGATACGCAGTATTTT
CASKGSVGTDTQYF
>TRBD1|TRBV28|NA|TRBJ2-7
TGTGCCAGCAACAGGGGGCACGAGCAGTACTTC
CASNRGHEQYF
>NA|TRBV28|NA|TRBJ2-7
TGTGCCAGCAGTTCTCCTATTCGACAGACCAAAGTCCTTACCTACGAGCAGTACTTC
CASSSPIRQTKVLTYEQYF
>NA|TRBV2|few|TRBJ1-1
TGTGCCAGCAGTGAAGAAAGGGAGGCTGAAGCTTTCTTT
CASSEEREAEAFF
>NA|TRBV10-3|NA|TRBJ1-1
TGTGCCCCCTTTTTGTCTGAAGCTTTCTTT
CAPFLSEAFF
>TRBD1|TRBV18|NA|TRBJ2-2
TGTGCCAGCTCACCGGGGACAGGGGCCACCGGGGAGCTGTTTTTT
CASSPGTGATGELFF
>NA|TRBV7-6|NA|TRBJ1-2
TGTGCCAGCAGCTTAACCGCGGCAGGGGCCTCTGGCTACACCTTC
CASSLTAAGASGYTF
>NA|TRBV29-1|NA|TRBJ1-1
TGCAGCGTTGGGACACCGAACACTGAAGCTTTCTTT
CSVGTPNTEAFF
>TRBD1|TRBV28|NA|TRBJ1-2
TGTGCCAGCGTCACCGGGACAGGGGCTAACTATGGCTACACCTTC
CASVTGTGANYGYTF
>NA|TRBV7-3|NA|TRBJ2-1
TGTGCCAGCAGCTTATTGTCAGGGGATAATGAGCAGTTCTTC
CASSLLSGDNEQFF
>TRBD2|TRBV28|few|TRBJ2-7
TGTGCCAGCAGCTCACTTAGCGGGGCTCTCTACGAGCAGTACTTC
CASSSLSGALYEQYF
>NA|TRBV7-2|NA|TRBJ2-5
TGTGCCAGCAGTACAAGAGGACGGGGGGAGACCCAGTACTTC
CASSTRGRGETQYF
>NA|TRBV7-9|few|TRBJ1-2
TGTGCCAGCAGCTTTCCAGGCCATGGCTACACCTTC
CASSFPGHGYTF
>TRBD2|TRBV6-6|few|TRBJ2-3
TGTGCCAGCAGTGGAACTAGCGGGGGGAGCACAGATACGCAGTATTTT
CASSGTSGGSTDTQYF
>TRBD1|TRBV4-2|NA|TRBJ2-5
TGTGCCAGCAGCCAAGTCGGGCACAGGGGGGATCAGACCCAGTACTTC
CASSQVGHRGDQTQYF
>NA|TRBV29-1|NA|TRBJ1-1
TGCAGCGTTTTGGGAAGACAGGCAACTACTGAAGCTTTCTTT
CSVLGRQATTEAFF
>TRBD1|TRBV2|once|TRBJ2-1
TGTGCCAGCAGAGATACAGGGGGCTTGGGGAATGAGCAGTTCTTC
CASRDTGGLGNEQFF
>TRBD1|TRBV7-9|NA|TRBJ2-7
TGTGCCAGCAGCTTATCCACGGACAGGGCTAAGCAGTACTTC
CASSLSTDRAKQYF
>NA|TRBV4-1|NA|TRBJ2-1
TGCGCCAGCAGCCGTTATTACAATGAGCAGTTCTTC
CASSRYYNEQFF